The TCR beta chain described here comes from a study of Ad26.COV2.S vaccination and SARS-CoV-2 variants listed by TCRdb under 2021. Notes on the research overall: Vaccine-arm donors came from COV1001, a multicentre, randomized, double-blind, placebo-controlled phase I-IIa trial of Ad26.COV2.S in healthy adults. Dosing of Ad26.COV2.S was intramuscular, at either 5x10^10 or 1x10^11 viral particles, delivered as one shot or as two shots spaced 56 days apart. Trial participants were randomized into five groups of five, in which low-dose or high-dose Ad26.COV2.S was given once or twice, or placebo was given on both occasions. The TCR-sequenced set comprised around 30 samples: around 20 Ad26.COV2.S vaccine recipients, 5 placebo recipients and 8 SARS-CoV-2 convalescent individuals. TCRbeta repertoire sequencing served as the tool for gauging how specific and how broad the SARS-CoV-2-reactive T cell receptors were following Ad26.COV2.S vaccination. Investigators remained blinded to trial group allocation during experiments and outcome assessment. Paper-wide results and their limitations: Spike-specific TCR breadth was higher in Ad26.COV2.S recipients than in placebo recipients (P = 0.0014). Vaccine and placebo recipients had comparable non-spike TCR breadth, which fits with the vaccine containing only spike. The authors noted that the TCR breadth and depth analyses may have underestimated total T cell responses. Comparing responses between vaccine doses or regimens was not something the study was powered to do. After vaccination, substantial breadth of spike-specific CD8+ and CD4+ T cell responses was reported.

This clone was observed once. What antigen it recognizes has not been identified. The sample holds no much larger clone one base away, and base qualities are not on file. In the germline V gene, CDR1 corresponds to SGHRS and CDR2 to YFSETQ. The CDR3 holds 16 amino acids from the cysteine to the phenylalanine. The entry retains the CDR3 DNA only, 48 bases that are in frame from base 1. V is shortened by 0 bases, J by 7 bases, and the region joining them spans 16 bases. This sample's treatment or condition label indicates: some 19 received Ad26.COV2.S at low or high dose, single or two shots; roughly 5 received placebo; per-sample allocation not given. For vaccine and placebo recipients, the sequenced repertoires came from samples collected on day 63 after the first injection. Cohort 1b enrolled roughly 25 adults aged 18-55 years at a single site in Boston, USA, between 29 July and 7 August 2020. Ad26.COV2.S was a replication-incompetent adenovirus type 26 vector expressing a prefusion-stabilized SARS-CoV-2 spike protein from the original Wuhan strain.

TCRbeta CDR3 regions were sequenced with the immunoSEQ Assay. After extraction, genomic DNA underwent amplification by bias-controlled multiplex PCR, followed by high-throughput sequencing. In the authors' own workflow: To quantify the absolute abundance of every unique TCRbeta CDR3 region, sequences were collapsed and filtered. Usable DNA was measured by amplifying reference genes present in all nucleated cells, and TCRbeta template counts were normalized to that usable DNA to estimate T cell fraction. Repertoire TCRs were annotated as SARS-CoV-2-specific when V gene, CDR3 amino acid sequence and J gene were exactly matched to a known reactive TCR set. The reference SARS-CoV-2 TCR set was derived from MIRA and filtered for enrichment in COVID-19-positive ImmuneCODE repertoires, a step that removed public or cross-reactive TCRs. Using the MIRA antigens, annotated TCRs were further analysed by specific ORF or by position within an ORF. Breadth was defined as annotated unique rearrangements over total unique productive rearrangements; depth was the summed frequency of those rearrangements. Group comparisons of TCR breadth used two-sided Wilcoxon rank-sum tests. The table was pulled from immuneACCESS by TCRdb, which kept in-frame rearrangements only. Such tables lose some clones; where checked, under half of the loss comes from unresolved V genes, and the rest has no known cause. That table supplies the V and J calls and clone size; D and trimming were determined from the DNA. This sample comprises around 300,000 clones, 88% of them detected only once. The ten top clones hold approximately 5.9% of the sample.

The receptor was isolated from a person aged 18-65 years who received the Ad26.COV2.S COVID-19 vaccine or a placebo. The rearranged chain carries TRBV5-1 and TRBJ1-4; the D gene is perhaps TRBD1, on 5 matching bases. This specimen was peripheral blood, taken in a trial of Ad26.COV2.S vaccine versus placebo. The DNA is TGCGCCAGCAGCTTGGCCCCCAGGGCCGATACTGAAAAACTGTTTTTT. Its product reads: CASSLAPRADTEKLFF.